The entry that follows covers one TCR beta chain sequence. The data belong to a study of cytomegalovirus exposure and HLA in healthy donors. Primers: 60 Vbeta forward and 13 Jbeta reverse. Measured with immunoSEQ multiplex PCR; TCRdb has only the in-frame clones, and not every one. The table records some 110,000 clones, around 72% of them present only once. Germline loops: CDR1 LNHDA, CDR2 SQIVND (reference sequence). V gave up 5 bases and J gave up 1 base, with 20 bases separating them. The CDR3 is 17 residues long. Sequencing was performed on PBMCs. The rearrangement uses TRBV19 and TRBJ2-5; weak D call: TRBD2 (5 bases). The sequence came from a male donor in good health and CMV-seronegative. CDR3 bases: TGTGCCAGTAGTTGGTGGGGTGGGAGAGAGTTCCAAGAGACCCAGTACTTC. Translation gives CASSWWGGREFQETQYF.